This paragraph covers one TCR beta chain sequence. This sample is drawn from a study of blood T cell repertoires in COVID-19. In the study overall: The study drew acute and convalescent COVID-19 samples from the United States, Italy and Spain. PBMCs, B-cell-depleted T cells, or T cells were the source of the cDNA or gDNA that made up the material.

The CDR3 sequence is 14 residues long. Germline loops: CDR1 WSHSY, CDR2 SAAADI. Between the trimmed V and J ends, which lost 4 bases and 5 bases, there was a span of 14 bases. Original processing notes: Nucleated cell number was recorded as an estimate derived from reference gene primer amplification. Generated by immunoSEQ multiplex PCR, the TCRdb table keeps only in-frame clones and is missing some. V, J and clone size reflect that table, while D and trimming were determined from the DNA. This sample has roughly 320,000 clones, with 65% to 90% found just once. This clonotype was sampled from a human donor in a cohort sampled during active COVID-19. J is TRBJ1-2 and V is TRBV10-2, with no clear D. Source material: peripheral blood. In DNA, the CDR3 is TGCGCCAGCAGTGTAAGCGCGTCGCTATATGGCTACACCTTC. Translating it yields CASSVSASLYGYTF.